This is a list of T cell receptor beta chains from one sample in a study of T-cell reconstitution after alpha-beta-depleted transplantation in children. One entry per CDR3 protein, called by TCRdb with MiXCR from the PCR reads. Of about 460,000 distinct CDR3 sequences in the sample, about 10% were seen once. The sample here was PBMCs, taken before TCRalphabeta/CD19-depleted stem cell transplant. These receptors all stem from a child aged 2 to 15 with inherited bone marrow failure, due to receive a stem cell transplant. Each CDR3 is given with its conserved first and last residue.

V gene | CDR3 protein
TRBV6-2/TRBV6-3 | CASSYVRGSSYNTGELFF
TRBV7-9 | CASSFTPTGEKNVQYF
TRBV28 | CASSFDKRRAHF
TRBV7-8 | CASSLGYRTGSSGANVLTF
TRBV5-3 | CARSFEGDYEQYF
TRBV25-1 | CASSELWESDTQYF
TRBV20-1 | CSATGAWGTEAFF
TRBV11-2 | CASSFDVRQGTEQYF
TRBV5-1 | CASSTQGQDTEAFF
TRBV18 | CASSPQIRSSYNEQFF
TRBV20-1 | CSPKNSGGVETQYF
TRBV5-5 | CASSLVVPDYEQFF
TRBV6-2/TRBV6-3 | CASSYLDFVGREQYF
TRBV9 | CASSARGSGSSSYNEQFF
TRBV4-2 | CASSPRLAGGPLTGELFF
TRBV9 | CASSVATNTDTQYF
TRBV28 | CASRPGRGNTGELFF
TRBV7-6 | CASSLAAGPSNQPQHF
TRBV21-1 | CASSKAQPGLAGGTGKKETQYF
TRBV10-3 | CAISDRNYGYTF
TRBV12-3/TRBV12-4 | CASRPRGWAYEQYF
TRBV4-1 | CASSQTGTGYEQYF
TRBV4-2 | CASSQDKDSGAGETQYF
TRBV5-1 | CASSFSPALNTEAFF
TRBV12-3/TRBV12-4 | CASSSPRQGEETQYF
TRBV20-1 | CSARGYRGGEAFF
TRBV28 | CASSPRQGYNEQFF
TRBV7-6 | CASSLESYPTYNEQFF
TRBV5-1 | CASSFIAGQRPEQFF
TRBV5-5 | CASSEGYSNQPQHF
TRBV7-2 | CASSLIGSPAYEQYF
TRBV5-1 | CASSLVTGGEYEQYF
TRBV24-1 | CATSDFPSEGTDTQYF
TRBV27 | CASSLKGGVTEAFF
TRBV6-5 | CASSYSPEGWVTEAFF
TRBV29-1 | CSVVKTCYNQETQYF
TRBV9 | CASSVETSRAYNEQFF
TRBV28 | CASSYGMRGRWETQYF
TRBV7-9 | CASSKAGGRGNQPQHF
TRBV20-1 | CSASRDRGRKGQETQYF
TRBV7-9 | CASSFYNTEAFF
TRBV3-1 | CASSQAYPPGLAGNEQFF
TRBV7-9 | CASSPQVRRTEAFF
TRBV4-3 | CASSLDFTDTQYF
TRBV12-3/TRBV12-4 | CASSFGREMNTEAFF
TRBV7-8 | CASSPRTGDDEQYF
TRBV20-1 | CSAVTSTYEQYF
TRBV3-1 | CASSQRGRYEQYF
TRBV29-1 | CSVLGTSDTAGIYEQYF
TRBV11-2 | CASSPPGGRITGELFF
TRBV7-6 | CASSLDAWREGRETQYF
TRBV5-4 | CASSLRDREGSRGYTF
TRBV9 | CASSTVSGANVLTF
TRBV10-3 | CAISDWAREDVNYGYTF
TRBV7-2 | CASSLLAVYRF
TRBV12-3/TRBV12-4 | CASSSGGDYNLKNIQYF
TRBV27 | CASSFLRGNIYNEQFF